Listed here are 18 T cell receptor beta chains from one sample, sequenced in a study of cytomegalovirus exposure and HLA in healthy donors. The PCR ran on 60 Vbeta and 13 Jbeta primers. Data came from immunoSEQ multiplex PCR; TCRdb stores just in-frame clones and leaves some out. The sample has approximately 160,000 clones, around 78% seen once. The source material was PBMCs. Source of these receptors: a woman aged 40 to 50 in good health and CMV-seronegative.

V usage is TRBV18 and J usage is TRBJ1-1; a possible D gene is TRBD1 (5 bases). Germline V gives CDR1 KGHSH, CDR2 LQKENI. This CDR3 is built from 14 residues. Trimming cost V 6 bases and J 1 base, with 12 bases left between them. This CDR3 reads CASSLYGQNTEAFF. As DNA, the CDR3 is TGTGCCAGCTCCCTTTACGGACAGAACACTGAAGCTTTCTTT.

The genes are TRBV30 and TRBJ2-2; D remains unclear. CDR1 GTSNPN and CDR2 SVGIG come from the germline V gene (reference sequence). The CDR3 spans 16 residues. V was pared by 1 base and J by 4 bases, with 16 bases between. The CDR3 loop is CAWSDSRLLLTGELFF. CDR3 bases: TGTGCCTGGAGTGATTCGAGACTTTTACTCACCGGGGAGCTGTTTTTT.

The chain recombines TRBV5-1 with TRBJ2-7; TRBD2 matches at 8 bases. CDR1 is SGHRS, CDR2 YFSETQ, per germline. This CDR3 has 14 residues. V trimming: 7 bases; J trimming: 4 bases; junction bases outside the gene matches: 10. DNA for the CDR3: TGCGCCAGCTCGATGGGGACTAGTAGTTACGAGCAGTACTTC. Translated: CASSMGTSSYEQYF.

The chain joins TRBV5-1 to TRBJ1-4; 7 bases fit TRBD1. The germline gives CDR1 SGHRS, CDR2 YFSETQ. The CDR3 runs 14 residues. V lost 3 bases and J lost 7; bases outside the gene matches: 6. The DNA for the CDR3 is TGCGCCAGCAGCTACGACAGGGTCGGTGAAAAACTGTTTTTT. It translates to CASSYDRVGEKLFF.

The genes are TRBV6-5 and TRBJ1-1, with D perhaps TRBD1 (5 bases). The CDR3 has 14 residues. Germline CDR1 reads MNHEY; CDR2 reads SVGAGI. Trimming took 3 bases from V and 7 from J, leaving 15 bases between them. The CDR3 DNA reads as TGTGCCAGCAGTTATGACCCTGGGCAGGGTGAAGCTTTCTTT. Its protein is CASSYDPGQGEAFF.

This clone has more than one count but fewer than ten. The CDR3 loop is CASSPGLAGNTGELFF. CDR3 nucleotides: TGTGCCAGCAGCCCAGGACTAGCGGGAAACACCGGGGAGCTGTTTTTT. This chain connects TRBV9 to TRBJ2-2, with 12 nucleotides matching TRBD2. V lost 4 bases to trimming and J lost 2 bases; unmatched junction nucleotides: 3. Germline V gene data show CDR1 as SGDLS and CDR2 as YYNGEE. The CDR3 has 16 residues.

The chain recombines TRBV28 with TRBJ1-1; 11 nucleotides line up with TRBD1. Looked up from germline, CDR1 is MDHEN and CDR2 is SYDVKM. Trimming at V came to 2 bases and at J to 7 bases, leaving 9 bases not matched to a gene. The CDR3 totals 16 residues. CDR3 region: CASSLGTGGRRGEAFF. CDR3 nucleotide sequence: TGTGCCAGCAGTTTAGGGACAGGGGGGAGGAGAGGTGAAGCTTTCTTT.

This clone occurred a few times. This specimen includes other DNA sequences encoding the same CDR3. This chain links TRBV28 with TRBJ1-5; D is perhaps TRBD1 (5 bases). V dropped 6 bases and J dropped 2 bases, with 5 bases sitting between them. Looked up from germline, CDR1 is MDHEN and CDR2 is SYDVKM. The CDR3 spans 12 residues. In nucleotides, the CDR3 is TGTGCCAGCAGGACAGGCAATCAGCCCCAGCATTTT. Translation: CASRTGNQPQHF.

J is TRBJ2-7 and V is TRBV28; a possible D gene is TRBD1 (6 bases). From germline, CDR1 is MDHEN and CDR2 SYDVKM. The CDR3 sequence is 15 residues long. The ends were cut back, 2 bases at V and 0 bases at J, with 11 bases in the middle. CDR3 nucleotide sequence: TGTGCCAGCAGTTTAGCAGGACAGACCTCCTACGAGCAGTACTTC. Its translation: CASSLAGQTSYEQYF.

The rearrangement links TRBV6-5 to TRBJ2-1; D possibly corresponds to TRBD1 (6 bases). The CDR3 loop spans 14 amino acids. V was shortened by 10 bases and J by 0 bases, with 13 bases between the two germline ends. Germline V CDR1 and CDR2: MNHEY, SVGAGI. The CDR3 nucleotides read TGTGCCACCCAAGGGGGAGCCTCCTACAATGAGCAGTTCTTC. This encodes CATQGGASYNEQFF.

The chain uses TRBV6-1 and TRBJ1-2, with D unclear. The germline V gene encodes CDR1 MNHNS and CDR2 SASEGT. The CDR3 covers 13 residues. V was trimmed by 4 bases and J by 6 bases, leaving 12 bases between them. The CDR3 nucleotides read TGTGCCAGCAGTGTGAACACTATGAATGGCTACACCTTC. This codes for CASSVNTMNGYTF.

The genes are TRBV2 and TRBJ2-3; 8 bases agree with TRBD2. CDR3 length equals 13 residues. V was clipped by 9 bases and J by 5 bases; unmatched bases: 7. The germline V gene encodes CDR1 SNHLY and CDR2 FYNNEI. DNA of the CDR3: TGTGCCAGTGAGCGGGAGCCGCTAGATACGCAGTATTTT. Translated, it gives CASEREPLDTQYF.

This clone was counted once. This chain joins TRBV5-6 and TRBJ2-1; 8 positions agree with TRBD2. CDR1 is SGHDT, CDR2 YYEEEE, per germline. V dropped 1 base and J dropped 7; count of bases not matched to a gene: 10. The CDR3 extends over 16 amino acids. CDR3 sequence (DNA): TGTGCCAGCAGCTTGATCCAACCGGGACTAGTAAATGAGCAGTTCTTC. Translation: CASSLIQPGLVNEQFF.

The rearrangement uses TRBV7-6 and TRBJ2-7, with 8 bases fitting TRBD1. The V gene's germline CDR1 is SGHVS and CDR2 FNYEAQ. There are 16 residues in the CDR3. J gave up 7 bases and V 4 bases, and 15 bases lay outside the gene matches. CDR3 residues: CASSSNTGTGKGEQYF. The DNA for the CDR3 is TGTGCCAGCAGCTCAAACACCGGGACAGGCAAGGGAGAGCAGTACTTC.

The V and J genes are TRBV7-9 and TRBJ1-3, with a tentative D call TRBD1 (5 bases). The CDR3 has 15 residues. Germline V CDR1 and CDR2: SEHNR, FQNEAQ (reference sequence). V lost 2 bases to trimming and J lost 2 bases, with 10 bases between them. CDR3 sequence reads: CASSLRGRAGNTIYF. The CDR3 DNA reads TGTGCCAGCAGCTTACGAGGCAGGGCTGGAAACACCATATATTTT. Full variable domain (remainder filled in from reference TRBV7-9 and TRBJ1-3): DTGVSQNPRHKITKRGQNVTFRCDPISEHNRLYWYRQTLGQGPEFLTYFQNEAQLEKSRLLSDRFSAERPKGSFSTLEIQRTEQGDSAMYLCASSLRGRAGNTIYFGEGSWLTVV.

The rearrangement uses TRBV6-1 and TRBJ2-7, with no clear D. The V gene's germline CDR1 is MNHNS and CDR2 SASEGT. This CDR3 has 15 amino acids. With 0 bases removed from V and 2 bases from J, the gap between germline ends came to 11 bases. The CDR3 protein is CASSEAPRLAYEQYF. DNA for the CDR3: TGTGCCAGCAGTGAAGCTCCAAGACTCGCCTACGAGCAGTACTTC.

CDR3 sequence reads: CASRGAGELFF. Here the CDR3 DNA reads TGTGCCAGCAGGGGAGCCGGGGAGCTGTTTTTT. The V and J genes are TRBV28 and TRBJ2-2, with a weak D call TRBD2 (5 bases). The CDR3 loop spans 11 amino acids. V lost 6 bases and J lost 6, with 5 bases in between. Germline CDR1 reads MDHEN; CDR2 reads SYDVKM.

CDR3 DNA sequence: TGTGCCAGCAGTGCCGCTGCCCTTAGGGGCACTGAAGCTTTCTTT. It specifies CASSAAALRGTEAFF. The V call is TRBV28, the J call TRBJ1-1, with a weak D call TRBD1 (5 bases). Germline lookup yields CDR1 MDHEN and CDR2 SYDVKM. CDR3 length: 15 residues. Trimming left V 5 bases short and J 4 bases short, with 17 bases between.